The clone carrying this T cell receptor beta chain was observed a handful of times. Its antigen is not identified. Germline V gene data show CDR1 as MNHEY and CDR2 as SVGAGI. This CDR3 spans 13 amino acids. Trimming pared 1 base from V and 9 bases from J, leaving 7 bases between. The sample comes from a study of T-cell memory formation after mild COVID-19. Whole-study context: Clusters of TCRs were largely donor specific. Study outcomes and limitations: Some clones that responded turned up in pre-infection memory, which suggests that cross-reactive memory joined in. Clones that contracted from day 15 to 85 had balanced CD4/CD8; later expanders were CD4+ biased.

MiXCR was run by TCRdb on the 5' RACE reads, yielding one entry per CDR3 protein. Found here are fewer than 300,000 distinct CDR3 sequences, under 20% of them singletons; the top ten hold roughly 24%. This receptor was identified in a young man who had mild COVID-19 (a few samples of this study predate the infection). Cell type and time point are not known. The chain joins TRBV6-5 to TRBJ1-6; D gene ambiguous. Sample: PBMCs or a T cell subset sorted from them (not recorded which). This CDR3 reads CASSYLEGSPLHF. The CDR3 nucleotides are TGTGCCAGCAGTTACTTGGAGGGTTCACCCCTCCACTTT.